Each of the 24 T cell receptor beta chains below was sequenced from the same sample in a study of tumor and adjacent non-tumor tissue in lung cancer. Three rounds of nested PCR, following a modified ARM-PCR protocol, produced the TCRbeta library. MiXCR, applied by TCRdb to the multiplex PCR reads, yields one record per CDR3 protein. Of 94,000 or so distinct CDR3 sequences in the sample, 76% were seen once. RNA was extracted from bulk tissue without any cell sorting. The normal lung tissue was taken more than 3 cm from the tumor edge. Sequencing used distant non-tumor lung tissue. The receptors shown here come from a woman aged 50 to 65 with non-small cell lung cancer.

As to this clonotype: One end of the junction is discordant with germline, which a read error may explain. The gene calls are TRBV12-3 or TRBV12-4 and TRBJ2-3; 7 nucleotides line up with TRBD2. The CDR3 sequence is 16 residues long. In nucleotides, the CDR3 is TGTGCCAGCCGTTTTGGACTAGATGAAATCACAGATACGCGGTATTTT. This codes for CASRFGLDEITDTRYF.

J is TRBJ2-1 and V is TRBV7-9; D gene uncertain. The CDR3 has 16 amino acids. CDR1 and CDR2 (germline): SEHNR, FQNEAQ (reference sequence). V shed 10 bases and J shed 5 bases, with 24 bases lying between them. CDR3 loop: CAIQTVAMRLNNEQFF. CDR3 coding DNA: TGTGCCATCCAGACCGTCGCTATGAGGCTAAACAATGAGCAGTTCTTC.

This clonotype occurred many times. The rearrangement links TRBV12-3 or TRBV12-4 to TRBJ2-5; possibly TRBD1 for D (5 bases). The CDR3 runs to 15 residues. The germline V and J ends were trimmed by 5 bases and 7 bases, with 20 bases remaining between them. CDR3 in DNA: TGTGCCAGCAGTCCTACCTCAAGCGCCCAGGGGACCCAGTACTTC. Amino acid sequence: CASSPTSSAQGTQYF.

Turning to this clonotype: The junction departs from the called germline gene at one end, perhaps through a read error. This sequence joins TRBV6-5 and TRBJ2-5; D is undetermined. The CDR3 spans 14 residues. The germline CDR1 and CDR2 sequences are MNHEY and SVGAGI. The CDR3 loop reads CGSSVKGIQETQYF. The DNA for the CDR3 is TGTGGCAGCAGTGTTAAGGGCATCCAAGAGACCCAGTACTTC.

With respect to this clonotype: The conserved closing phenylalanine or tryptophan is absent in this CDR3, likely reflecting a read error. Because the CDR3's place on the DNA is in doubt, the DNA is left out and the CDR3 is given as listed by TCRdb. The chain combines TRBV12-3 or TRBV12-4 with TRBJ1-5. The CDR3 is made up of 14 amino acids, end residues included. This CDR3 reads CTSSLVDSNQPKHL.

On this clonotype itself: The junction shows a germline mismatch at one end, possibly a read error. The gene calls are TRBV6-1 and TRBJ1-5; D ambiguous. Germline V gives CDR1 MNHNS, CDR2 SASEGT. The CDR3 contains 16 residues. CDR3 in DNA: TGTGCCAGCAATTACCGGGAAAGGGCTAGCAATCAGCCCCGGCATTTT. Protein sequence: CASNYRERASNQPRHF.

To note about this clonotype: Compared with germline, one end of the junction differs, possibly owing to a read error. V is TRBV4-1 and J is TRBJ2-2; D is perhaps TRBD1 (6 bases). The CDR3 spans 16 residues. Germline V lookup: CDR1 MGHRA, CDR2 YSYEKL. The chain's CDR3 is CTSSQEPGQNTGEPFF. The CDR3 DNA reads TGCACCAGCAGCCAAGAGCCAGGACAGAACACCGGGGAGCCGTTTTTT.

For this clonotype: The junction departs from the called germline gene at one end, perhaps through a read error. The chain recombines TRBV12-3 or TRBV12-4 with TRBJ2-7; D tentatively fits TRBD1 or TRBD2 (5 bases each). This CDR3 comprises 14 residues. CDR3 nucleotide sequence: TGTGCCAGCACCCCGGGGCTAGGGAACTACGAGCGGTACTTT. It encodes CASTPGLGNYERYF.

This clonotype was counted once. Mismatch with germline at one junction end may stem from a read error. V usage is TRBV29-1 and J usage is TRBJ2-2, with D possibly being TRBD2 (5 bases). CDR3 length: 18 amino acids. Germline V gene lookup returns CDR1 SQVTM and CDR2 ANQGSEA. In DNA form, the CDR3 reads TGCAGCGCTGAAGATGATGGAACTAGTGGGAGTTTTCCCGGGGAGCTGTTTTTT. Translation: CSAEDDGTSGSFPGELFF.

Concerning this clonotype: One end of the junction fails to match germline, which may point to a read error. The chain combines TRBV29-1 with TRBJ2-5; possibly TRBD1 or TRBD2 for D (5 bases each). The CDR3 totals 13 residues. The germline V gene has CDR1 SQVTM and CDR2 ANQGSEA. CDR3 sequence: CSVETGAEETQYF. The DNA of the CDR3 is TGTAGCGTTGAAACTGGGGCAGAAGAGACCCAGTACTTC.

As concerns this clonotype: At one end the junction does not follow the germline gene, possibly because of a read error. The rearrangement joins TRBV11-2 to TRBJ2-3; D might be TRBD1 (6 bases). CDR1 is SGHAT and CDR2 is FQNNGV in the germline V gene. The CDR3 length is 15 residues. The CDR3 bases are TGTGCCAGCATCTTAGGACCCCCAGGGGACCATATGCAGTACTTT. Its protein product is CASILGPPGDHMQYF. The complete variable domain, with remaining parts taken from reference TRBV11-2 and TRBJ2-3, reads EAGVAQSPRYKIIEKRQSVAFWCNPISGHATLYWYQQILGQGPKLLIQFQNNGVVDDSQLPKDRFSAERLKGVDSTLKIQPAKLEDSAVYLCASILGPPGDHMQYFGPGTRLTVL.

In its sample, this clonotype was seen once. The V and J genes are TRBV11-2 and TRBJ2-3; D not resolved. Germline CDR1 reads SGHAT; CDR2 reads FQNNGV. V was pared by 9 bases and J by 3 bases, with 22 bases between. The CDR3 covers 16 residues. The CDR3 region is CASSFPLLGVTDTQYF. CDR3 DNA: TGTGCCAGTAGTTTCCCCCTTCTAGGTGTGACAGATACGCAGTATTTT.

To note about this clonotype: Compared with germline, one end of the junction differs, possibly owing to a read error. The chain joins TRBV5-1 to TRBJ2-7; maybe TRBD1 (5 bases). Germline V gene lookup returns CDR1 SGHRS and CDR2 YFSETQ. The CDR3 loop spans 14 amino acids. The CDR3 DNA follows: TGTGCCAGCAGCTTGACAGAGTCTTTATTCGAGCAGTACTTC. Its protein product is CASSLTESLFEQYF.

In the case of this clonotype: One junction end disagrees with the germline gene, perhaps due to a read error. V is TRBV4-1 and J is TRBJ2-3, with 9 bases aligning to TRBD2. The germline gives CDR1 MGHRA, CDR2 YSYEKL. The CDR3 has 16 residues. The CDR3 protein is CANSQVGGRASDTQYF. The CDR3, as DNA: TGCGCCAACAGCCAAGTTGGCGGGAGGGCCTCAGATACACAGTATTTT.

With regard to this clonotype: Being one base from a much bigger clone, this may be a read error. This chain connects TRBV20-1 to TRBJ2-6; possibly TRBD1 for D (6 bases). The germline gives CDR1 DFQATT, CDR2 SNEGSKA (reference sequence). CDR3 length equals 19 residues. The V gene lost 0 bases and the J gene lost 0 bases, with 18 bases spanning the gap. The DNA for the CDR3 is TGCAGTGCTAGAGATGGTTTGGTTTCAGGGGTCTCTGGGGCCAACGTCCTGACTTTC. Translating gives CSARDGLVSGVSGANVLTF.

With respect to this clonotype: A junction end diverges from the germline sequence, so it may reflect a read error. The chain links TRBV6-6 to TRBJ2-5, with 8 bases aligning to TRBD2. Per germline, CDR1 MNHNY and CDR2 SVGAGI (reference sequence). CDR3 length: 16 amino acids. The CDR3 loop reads CASSYSRLAGQDTQYF. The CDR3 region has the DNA TGTGCGAGCAGTTACTCGCGGCTAGCGGGTCAAGATACCCAGTACTTC.

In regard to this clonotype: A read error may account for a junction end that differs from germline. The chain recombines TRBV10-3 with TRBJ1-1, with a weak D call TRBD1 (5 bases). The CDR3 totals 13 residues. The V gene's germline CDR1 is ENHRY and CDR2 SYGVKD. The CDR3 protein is CAIGEQGGPETFF. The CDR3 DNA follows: TGTGCCATCGGTGAGCAGGGTGGCCCTGAAACTTTCTTT.

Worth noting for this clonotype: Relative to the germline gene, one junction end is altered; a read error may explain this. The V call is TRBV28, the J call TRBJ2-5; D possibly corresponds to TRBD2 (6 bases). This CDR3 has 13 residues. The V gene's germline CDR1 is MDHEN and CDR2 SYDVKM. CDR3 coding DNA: TGTGCCAGCAGTTCCCTCGGGAGTAGAAGGCGCAACTTC. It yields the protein CASSSLGSRRRNF.

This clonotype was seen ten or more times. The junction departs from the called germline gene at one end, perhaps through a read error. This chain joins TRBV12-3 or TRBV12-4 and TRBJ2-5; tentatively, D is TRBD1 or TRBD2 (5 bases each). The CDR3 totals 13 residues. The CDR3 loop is CTSMRGGSGTQYF. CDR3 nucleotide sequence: TGTACCAGCATGAGGGGCGGTAGTGGGACCCAGTACTTC.

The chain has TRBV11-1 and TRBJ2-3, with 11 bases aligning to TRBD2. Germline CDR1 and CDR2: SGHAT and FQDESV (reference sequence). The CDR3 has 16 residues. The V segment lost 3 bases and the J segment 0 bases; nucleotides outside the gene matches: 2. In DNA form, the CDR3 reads TGTGCCAGCAGCTTGACTAGCGGGGCCAGCACAGATACGCAGTATTTT. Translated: CASSLTSGASTDTQYF.

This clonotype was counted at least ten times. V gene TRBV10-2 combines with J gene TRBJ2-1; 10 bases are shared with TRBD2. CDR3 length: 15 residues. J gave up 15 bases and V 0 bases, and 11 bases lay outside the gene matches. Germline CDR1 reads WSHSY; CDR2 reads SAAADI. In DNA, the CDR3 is TGCGCCAGCAGTGAGTCGTCTAGCGGGAGCCAACTACGGTTCTTC. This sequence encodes CASSESSSGSQLRFF.

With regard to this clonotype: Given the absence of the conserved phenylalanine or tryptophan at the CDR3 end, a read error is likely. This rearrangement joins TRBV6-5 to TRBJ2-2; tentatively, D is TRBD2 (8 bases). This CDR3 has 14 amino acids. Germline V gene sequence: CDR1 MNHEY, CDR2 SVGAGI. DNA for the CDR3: TGCGCCAGCGGGGTTAGCGGGACAGCCGGGGAGCTGTTTTAT. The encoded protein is CASGVSGTAGELFY.

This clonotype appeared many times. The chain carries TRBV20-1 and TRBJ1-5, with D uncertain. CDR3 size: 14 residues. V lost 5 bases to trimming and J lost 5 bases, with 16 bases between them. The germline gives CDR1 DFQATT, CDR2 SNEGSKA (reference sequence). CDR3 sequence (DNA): TGCAGTGCTTCCCGAGGTCGCGAGTATCAGCCCCAGCATTTT. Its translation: CSASRGREYQPQHF.

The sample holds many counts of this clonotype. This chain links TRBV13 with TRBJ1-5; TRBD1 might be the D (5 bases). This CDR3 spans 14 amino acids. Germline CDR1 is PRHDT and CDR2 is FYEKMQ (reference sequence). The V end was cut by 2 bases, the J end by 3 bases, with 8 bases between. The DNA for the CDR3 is TGTGCCAGCAGCTTACAGGGAAACAATCAGCCCCAGCATTTT. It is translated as CASSLQGNNQPQHF.